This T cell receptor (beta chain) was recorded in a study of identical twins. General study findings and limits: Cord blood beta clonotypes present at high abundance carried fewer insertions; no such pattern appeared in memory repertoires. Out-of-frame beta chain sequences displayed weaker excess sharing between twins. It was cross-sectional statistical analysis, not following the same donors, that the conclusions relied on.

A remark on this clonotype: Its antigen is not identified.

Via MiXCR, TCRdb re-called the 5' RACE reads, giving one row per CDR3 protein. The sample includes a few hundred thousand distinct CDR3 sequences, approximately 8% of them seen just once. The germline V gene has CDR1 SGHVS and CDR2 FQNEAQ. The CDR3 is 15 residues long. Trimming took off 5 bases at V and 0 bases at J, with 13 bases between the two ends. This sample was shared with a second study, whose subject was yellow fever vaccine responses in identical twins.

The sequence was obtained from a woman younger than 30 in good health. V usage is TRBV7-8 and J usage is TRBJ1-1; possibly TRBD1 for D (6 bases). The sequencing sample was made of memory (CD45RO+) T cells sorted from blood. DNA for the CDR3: TGTGCCAGCAGCATCGAGGGGGGATTGAACACTGAAGCTTTCTTT. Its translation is CASSIEGGLNTEAFF.